This TCR beta chain was sequenced during a study of blood T cell repertoires in COVID-19. Across the whole study: Sites in the United States, Italy and Spain provided acute and convalescent COVID-19 samples. T cells, B-cell-depleted T cells, or PBMCs provided the cDNA or gDNA that served as material.

V lost 6 bases to trimming and J lost 7 bases, with 21 bases between them. This CDR3 has 15 residues. Per germline, CDR1 MGHDK and CDR2 SYGVNS. Profiled with immunoSEQ multiplex PCR; TCRdb holds only in-frame clones, not every one. Counted here are 40,000 to 50,000 clones, 70% to 90% occurring once; the ten biggest clones make up 4.3%. The sequenced sample was peripheral blood. The TCR comes from a man aged 55 to 70 with acute or convalescent COVID-19. The V gene is TRBV25-1, the J gene TRBJ1-2, with D perhaps TRBD1 (6 bases). CDR3 in DNA: TGTGCCAGCAGCCAGACCTCCGTTACAGGGCCTGGCTACACCTTC. The encoded protein is CASSQTSVTGPGYTF.